This TCR beta chain derives from a study of blood T cells in healthy people across ages. Alongside a J-beta primer mix, a sample-barcoded 5' primer served in a second PCR lasting roughly 7 to 12 cycles. TCRdb redid the calling of the 5' RACE reads with MiXCR, one entry per CDR3 protein. The profile shows some 890,000 distinct CDR3 sequences, 25% to 35% of them singletons. In its sample, this clonotype was seen a few times. V lost 0 bases and J lost 6, with 14 bases in between. CDR3 size: 15 residues. Germline values: CDR1 LNHNV, CDR2 YYDKDF (reference sequence). These same data were also listed under a study on T cells of mothers and their children.

The sample taken for sequencing was blood. V usage is TRBV15 and J usage is TRBJ1-1; D is possibly TRBD1 (5 bases). The source of this sequence is a woman aged 40 to 55 in good health. The DNA for the CDR3 is TGTGCCACCAGCAGAGATCTTGGCAGGGACGCTGAAGCTTTCTTT. It codes for CATSRDLGRDAEAFF. Variable domain in full (rest from reference TRBV15 and TRBJ1-1): DAMVIQNPRYQVTQFGKPVTLSCSQTLNHNVMYWYQQKSSQAPKLLFHYYDKDFNNEADTPDNFQSRRPNTSFCFLDIRSPGLGDTAMYLCATSRDLGRDAEAFFGQGTRLTVV.